A single sample gave rise to the 30 T cell receptor beta chains below, sequenced in a study of cytomegalovirus exposure and HLA in healthy donors. Here immunoSEQ multiplex PCR was the method, and the copy in TCRdb shows in-frame clones only, minus some. The sample shows over 90,000 clones, roughly 95% of them seen only once. Sequencing input: PBMCs. These receptors originate from a woman aged 18-30 years in good health and CMV-seronegative.

This chain links TRBV27 with TRBJ1-3; no definite D call. The CDR3 length is 14 residues. V dropped 9 bases and J dropped 2 bases, with 14 bases sitting between them. Germline V gene sequence: CDR1 MNHEY, CDR2 SMNVEV (reference sequence). CDR3 in amino acids: CARTVEVTGNTIYF. The CDR3 nucleotides are TGTGCCAGAACTGTTGAGGTAACTGGAAACACCATATATTTT.

The rearrangement uses TRBV7-8 and TRBJ2-1, with a possible D match to TRBD2 (7 bases). The CDR3 runs to 15 residues. Germline CDR1 and CDR2: SGHVS and FQNEAQ. V was cut by 7 bases and J by 7 bases, with 20 bases left in between. In DNA, the CDR3 is TGTGCCAGCAACGCACTTGGGGGGGCGGTAAATGAGCAGTTCTTC. Translation gives CASNALGGAVNEQFF. Full variable domain (outside the CDR3, taken from reference TRBV7-8 and TRBJ2-1): GAGVSQSPRYKVAKRGQDVALRCDPISGHVSLFWYQQALGQGPEFLTYFQNEAQLDKSGLPSDRFFAERPEGSVSTLKIQRTQQEDSAVYLCASNALGGAVNEQFFGPGTRLTVL.

This clone came up once. This chain joins TRBV4-3 and TRBJ2-3, with 9 bases lining up with TRBD2. The CDR3 is made up of 14 amino acids. Germline values: CDR1 LGHNA, CDR2 YSLEER. V was pared by 0 bases and J by 9 bases, with 4 bases of the junction left unmatched. The CDR3 loop reads CASSQEGAGGTQYF. CDR3 coding DNA: TGCGCCAGCAGCCAAGAAGGAGCGGGGGGAACGCAGTATTTT.

The CDR3 coding sequence is TGTGCCAGCAGCTTATCGGCGGCTAGCACAGATACGCAGTATTTT. This sequence encodes CASSLSAASTDTQYF. This chain connects TRBV11-3 to TRBJ2-3, with D unresolved. With 2 bases removed from V and 0 bases from J, the gap between germline ends came to 9 bases. Germline lookup yields CDR1 SGHNT and CDR2 YENEEA. There are 15 residues in the CDR3. The whole variable domain, filled in from reference TRBV11-3 and TRBJ2-3, reads EAGVVQSPRYKIIEKKQPVAFWCNPISGHNTLYWYLQNLGQGPELLIRYENEEAVDDSQLPKDRFSAERLKGVDSTLKIQPAELGDSAVYLCASSLSAASTDTQYFGPGTRLTVL.

J is TRBJ2-1 and V is TRBV30; 10 nucleotides agree with TRBD2. The CDR3 has 16 amino acids. V lost 1 base and J lost 6; bases outside the gene matches: 9. Germline values: CDR1 GTSNPN, CDR2 SVGIG (reference sequence). CDR3 loop: CAWSGIAGGTLNEQFF. Written as DNA, the CDR3 is TGTGCCTGGAGTGGGATAGCGGGGGGAACCCTCAATGAGCAGTTCTTC.

V and J are TRBV21-1 and TRBJ2-7; TRBD1 reflects the table's D call only, with no check against the DNA. TRBV21-1 is a listed pseudogene. This CDR3 contains 16 residues. CDR3 protein: CASSKVDRRKTYEQYF. As DNA, the CDR3 is TGTGCCAGCAGCAAAGTCGACAGAAGGAAAACCTACGAGCAGTACTTC.

The chain combines TRBV11-2 with TRBJ2-3, with D perhaps TRBD2 (5 bases). The CDR3 is made up of 15 amino acids. Germline V gene lookup returns CDR1 SGHAT and CDR2 FQNNGV. V lost 1 base to trimming and J lost 4 bases, with 12 bases between them. DNA for the CDR3: TGTGCCAGCAGCTTAGGCTGGGGAGTGGCAGATACGCAGTATTTT. Protein: CASSLGWGVADTQYF.

V is TRBV18 and J is TRBJ1-5, with 10 bases aligning to TRBD1. The germline gives CDR1 KGHSH, CDR2 LQKENI. This CDR3 contains 15 residues. V shed 6 bases and J 4 bases; nucleotides not matched to a gene: 6. The CDR3 sequence: CASSPGTGVNQPQHF. The DNA of the CDR3 is TGTGCCAGCTCTCCCGGGACAGGGGTTAATCAGCCCCAGCATTTT.

This clone occurred once. V usage is TRBV5-3 and J usage is TRBJ2-7, with no clear D. TRBV5-3 is sorted into the ORF group, with uncertain function. V dropped 0 bases and J dropped 2 bases, with 6 bases sitting between them. The length of the CDR3 is 13 residues. CDR3: CARSLGLAYEQYF. The CDR3 DNA sequence: TGTGCCAGAAGCTTGGGGCTAGCCTACGAGCAGTACTTC.

The chain is built from TRBV9 and TRBJ2-1; 11 nucleotides align to TRBD2. Germline CDR1 and CDR2: SGDLS and YYNGEE. This CDR3 contains 16 residues. Trimming cost V 4 bases and J 4 bases; bases outside gene matches: 7. The CDR3 DNA reads TGTGCCAGCAGCAGCACGGGGACTAGCGGATACAATGAGCAGTTCTTC. Residues: CASSSTGTSGYNEQFF.

The rearrangement uses TRBV21-1 and TRBJ2-3; the table names TRBD2, a call not compared with the DNA. TRBV21-1 is tagged as a pseudogene. The CDR3 runs to 17 residues. CDR3 in amino acids: CASPGRLRERGTDTQYF. The CDR3 DNA reads TGTGCCAGCCCAGGGAGGTTGCGGGAGCGGGGAACAGATACGCAGTATTTT.

This chain connects TRBV19 to TRBJ2-7; D is undetermined. Trimming removed 1 base at V and 2 bases at J, with 6 bases between. CDR1 is LNHDA and CDR2 is SQIVND in the germline V gene (reference sequence). This CDR3 is 13 amino acids long. CDR3 nucleotide sequence: TGTGCCAGTAGTATAGTCGGAGCCTACGAGCAGTACTTC. Protein: CASSIVGAYEQYF.

CDR3 loop: CAWSLGGTEAFF. The CDR3 DNA reads TGTGCCTGGAGTTTAGGGGGCACTGAAGCTTTCTTT. The rearrangement uses TRBV30 and TRBJ1-1, with a possible D match to TRBD1 (6 bases). Germline-derived CDR1 and CDR2 are GTSNPN and SVGIG (reference sequence). CDR3 length equals 12 residues. The V end was cut by 2 bases, the J end by 4 bases, with 8 bases between.

The rearrangement uses TRBV10-3 and TRBJ1-3, with D perhaps matching TRBD1 (5 bases). The germline V gene encodes CDR1 ENHRY and CDR2 SYGVKD. This CDR3 has 13 residues. Trimming removed 7 bases from V and 4 bases from J, with 11 bases in between. The CDR3 loop is CAINGGNGNTIYF. CDR3 nucleotides: TGTGCCATCAACGGGGGTAACGGAAACACCATATATTTT.

CDR3 sequence (DNA): TGTGCCAGTAAACCGGGACAGATTAATGAAAAACTGTTTTTT. Its translation is CASKPGQINEKLFF. This chain links TRBV19 with TRBJ1-4; 7 bases are a match to TRBD1. Germline V lookup: CDR1 LNHDA, CDR2 SQIVND (reference sequence). J lost 4 bases, V lost 7 bases, and 6 bases had no gene match. The CDR3 sequence is 14 residues long.

The genes are TRBV6-5 and TRBJ1-2, with D tentatively TRBD1 (6 bases). Germline-derived CDR1 and CDR2 are MNHEY and SVGAGI. This CDR3 is 14 amino acids long. The ends were cut back, 4 bases at V and 6 bases at J, with 15 bases in the middle. CDR3 in DNA: TGTGCCAGCAGTTTCAGAATAGGGGGAGATGGCTACACCTTC. Translating gives CASSFRIGGDGYTF.

This chain uses TRBV9 with TRBJ2-3, with 7 bases identical to TRBD2. The CDR3 sequence is 17 residues long. Trimming cost V 1 base and J 0 bases; bases outside gene matches: 8. The germline CDR1 and CDR2 sequences are SGDLS and YYNGEE. The CDR3 loop is CASSVSEAGVSTDTQYF. In nucleotides, the CDR3 is TGTGCCAGCAGCGTATCGGAGGCGGGAGTGAGCACAGATACGCAGTATTTT. Full variable domain (outside the CDR3, taken from reference TRBV9 and TRBJ2-3): DSGVTQTPKHLITATGQRVTLRCSPRSGDLSVYWYQQSLDQGLQFLIQYYNGEERAKGNILERFSAQQFPDLHSELNLSSLELGDSALYFCASSVSEAGVSTDTQYFGPGTRLTVL.

The chain is built from TRBV6-1 and TRBJ1-4, with 8 bases aligning to TRBD1. The V gene end was trimmed by 8 bases and the J gene end by 7 bases; junction bases not matched to a gene: 9. The CDR3 spans 14 residues. CDR1 and CDR2 from the germline V gene are MNHNS and SASEGT. CDR3 nucleotide sequence: TGTGCCAGCCACCTCAGGGGGCGGCGTGAAAAACTGTTTTTT. This gives the protein CASHLRGRREKLFF.

For the CDR3, the DNA is TGTGCCAGCAGCTTACGAATCCAGGGGGCGCTGGGCTATGGCTACACCTTC. Its protein is CASSLRIQGALGYGYTF. The chain carries TRBV7-8 and TRBJ1-2; 8 nucleotides line up with TRBD1. The junction had 12 bases not matched to a gene; V was cut back by 2 bases and J by 4 bases. There are 17 residues in the CDR3. Germline-derived CDR1 and CDR2 are SGHVS and FQNEAQ.

V and J are TRBV18 and TRBJ1-1; no clear D. Germline assignment: CDR1 KGHSH and CDR2 LQKENI. V lost 0 bases and J lost 4, with 9 bases in between. The CDR3 runs 14 residues. For the CDR3, the DNA is TGTGCCAGCTCACCACCTTTTTGGAGCACTGAAGCTTTCTTT. It encodes CASSPPFWSTEAFF.

The genes are TRBV5-4 and TRBJ1-2; 7 bases agree with TRBD1. CDR1 and CDR2 from the germline V gene are SGHNT and YYREEE (reference sequence). This CDR3 comprises 16 residues. The ends lost 0 bases at V and 4 bases at J; junction bases unmatched: 9. The CDR3 sequence is CASSLAHGQGGYGYTF. Written as DNA, the CDR3 is TGTGCCAGCAGCTTGGCCCACGGTCAGGGGGGCTATGGCTACACCTTC.

The gene calls are TRBV6-6 and TRBJ1-4, with D perhaps TRBD1 (5 bases). CDR1 MNHNY and CDR2 SVGAGI come from the germline V gene (reference sequence). Trimming removed 5 bases at V and 0 bases at J, with 10 bases between. This CDR3 is built from 15 residues. DNA for the CDR3: TGTGCCAGCAGTCGTGACAGCGCAACTAATGAAAAACTGTTTTTT. It specifies CASSRDSATNEKLFF.

This clone was observed a few times. V is TRBV11-3 and J is TRBJ2-3; no clear D. V was cut by 4 bases and J by 8 bases, with 16 bases left in between. Germline CDR1 and CDR2: SGHNT and YENEEA. This CDR3 spans 14 amino acids. The CDR3 DNA sequence: TGTGCCAGCAGCTCGGCTTATGGGTTAGCTACGCAGTATTTT. This codes for CASSSAYGLATQYF.

The gene calls are TRBV2 and TRBJ1-2; no definite D call. Germline-derived CDR1 and CDR2 are SNHLY and FYNNEI. The CDR3 is 12 amino acids. The V end was cut by 5 bases, the J end by 8 bases, with 12 bases between. The CDR3 nucleotides are TGTGCCAGCAGTCTGACATCCGACGGCTACACCTTC. It is translated as CASSLTSDGYTF.

The CDR3 DNA is TGTGCCAGCCGCCACAATTTGAACACTGAAGCTTTCTTT. Translating it yields CASRHNLNTEAFF. This chain links TRBV6-5 with TRBJ1-1; unclear D gene. V was cut by 8 bases and J by 0 bases, with 10 bases left in between. The length of the CDR3 is 13 residues. Germline assignment: CDR1 MNHEY and CDR2 SVGAGI.

Only one count was recorded for this clone. The V call is TRBV6-5, the J call TRBJ1-2, with 9 bases identical to TRBD1. The germline gives CDR1 MNHEY, CDR2 SVGAGI. V shed 2 bases and J 13 bases; nucleotides not matched to a gene: 2. This CDR3 is 11 amino acids long. Written as DNA, the CDR3 is TGTGCCAGCAGTTACGCGGGACAGGGCACCTTC. It yields the protein CASSYAGQGTF.

The rearrangement uses TRBV25-1 and TRBJ1-2; maybe TRBD1 (6 bases). The CDR3 sequence is 14 residues long. The ends were cut back, 4 bases at V and 2 bases at J, with 11 bases in the middle. CDR1 is MGHDK, CDR2 SYGVNS, per germline. The CDR3 reads CASSVTGRNYGYTF. The CDR3 DNA follows: TGTGCCAGCAGTGTCACAGGGCGAAACTATGGCTACACCTTC.

This clone was seen once. The chain recombines TRBV5-6 with TRBJ2-2, with 8 bases fitting TRBD1. Germline CDR1 is SGHDT and CDR2 is YYEEEE. The J segment lost 3 bases and the V segment lost 4 bases, leaving 5 bases of the junction unmatched. The CDR3 spans 15 residues. CDR3 in amino acids: CASSPGTGYTGELFF. The CDR3, as DNA: TGTGCCAGCAGCCCCGGGACAGGATACACCGGGGAGCTGTTTTTT.

This clone was recorded only once. The chain is built from TRBV5-6 and TRBJ2-1; the match to TRBD2 covers 7 bases. Trimming at V came to 10 bases and at J to 1 base, leaving 2 bases not matched to a gene. The CDR3 length is 12 residues. Germline lookup yields CDR1 SGHDT and CDR2 YYEEEE. The CDR3 nucleotides are TGTGCCGGCGGGAGTTCCTACAATGAGCAGTTCTTC. It specifies CAGGSSYNEQFF. The variable domain in full, with the rest retrieved from reference TRBV5-6 and TRBJ2-1, is DAGVTQSPTHLIKTRGQQVTLRCSPKSGHDTVSWYQQALGQGPQFIFQYYEEEERQRGNFPDRFSGHQFPNYSSELNVNALLLGDSALYLCAGGSSYNEQFFGPGTRLTVL.

The V call is TRBV29-1, the J call TRBJ2-7, with 12 bases that match TRBD2. Trimming at V came to 5 bases and at J to 5 bases, leaving 10 bases not matched to a gene. Germline V CDR1 and CDR2: SQVTM, ANQGSEA. The CDR3 sequence is 15 residues long. The CDR3 coding sequence is TGCAGCGTTACCCCTAGGACTAGCGGGATAGACGAGCAGTACTTC. It codes for CSVTPRTSGIDEQYF.